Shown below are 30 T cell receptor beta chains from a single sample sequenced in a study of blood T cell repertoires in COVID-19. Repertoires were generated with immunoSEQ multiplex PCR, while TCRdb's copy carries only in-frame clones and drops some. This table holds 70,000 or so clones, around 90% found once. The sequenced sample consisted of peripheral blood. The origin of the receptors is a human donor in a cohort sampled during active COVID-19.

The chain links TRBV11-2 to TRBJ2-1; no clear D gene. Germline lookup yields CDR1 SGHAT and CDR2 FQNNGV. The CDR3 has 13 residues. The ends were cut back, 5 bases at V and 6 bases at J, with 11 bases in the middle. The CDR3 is CASSIDPGNEQFF. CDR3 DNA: TGTGCCAGCAGCATCGATCCGGGCAATGAGCAGTTCTTC. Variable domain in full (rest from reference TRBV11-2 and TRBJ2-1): EAGVAQSPRYKIIEKRQSVAFWCNPISGHATLYWYQQILGQGPKLLIQFQNNGVVDDSQLPKDRFSAERLKGVDSTLKIQPAKLEDSAVYLCASSIDPGNEQFFGPGTRLTVL.

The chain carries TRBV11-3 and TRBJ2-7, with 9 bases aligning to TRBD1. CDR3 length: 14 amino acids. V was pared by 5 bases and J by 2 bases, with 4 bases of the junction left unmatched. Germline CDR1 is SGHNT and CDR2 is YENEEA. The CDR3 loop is CASSPRQGAYEQYF. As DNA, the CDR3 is TGTGCCAGCAGCCCGAGACAGGGGGCCTACGAGCAGTACTTC.

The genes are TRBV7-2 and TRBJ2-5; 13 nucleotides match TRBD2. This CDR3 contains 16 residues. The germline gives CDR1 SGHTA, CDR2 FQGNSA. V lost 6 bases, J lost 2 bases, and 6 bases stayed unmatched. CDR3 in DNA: TGTGCCAGCAGTCCGGGACTAGCGGGGCCTCAAGAGACCCAGTACTTC. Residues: CASSPGLAGPQETQYF.

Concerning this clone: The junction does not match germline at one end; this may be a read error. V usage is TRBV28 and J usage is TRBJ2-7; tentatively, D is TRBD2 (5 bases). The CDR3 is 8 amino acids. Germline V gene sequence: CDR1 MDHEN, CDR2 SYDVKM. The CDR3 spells CASMDGDF. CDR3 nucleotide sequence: TGTGCCAGTATGGACGGGGACTTC.

CDR3 sequence: CASSLRYKWAERGETQYF. CDR3 sequence (DNA): TGTGCCAGCAGCCTTAGATACAAGTGGGCCGAGAGAGGGGAGACCCAGTACTTC. The chain has TRBV7-9 and TRBJ2-5; D may be TRBD2 (5 bases). Trimming pared 5 bases from V and 5 bases from J, leaving 27 bases between. Germline CDR1 is SEHNR and CDR2 is FQNEAQ (reference sequence). The CDR3 spans 18 residues.

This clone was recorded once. The CDR3 region is CASSPTRTSGNEQFF. CDR3 nucleotides: TGTGCCAGCAGTCCGACCCGGACTAGCGGGAACGAGCAGTTCTTC. The chain couples TRBV6-2 or TRBV6-3 to TRBJ2-1, with 12 bases that match TRBD2. Germline assignment: CDR1 MNHEY and CDR2 SVGEGT. The ends lost 5 bases at V and 10 bases at J; junction bases unmatched: 9. This CDR3 region has 15 residues.

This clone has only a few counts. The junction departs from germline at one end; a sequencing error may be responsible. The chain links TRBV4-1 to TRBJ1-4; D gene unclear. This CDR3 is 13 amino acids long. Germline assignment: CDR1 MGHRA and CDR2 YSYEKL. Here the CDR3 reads CASSQGPSEQLFF. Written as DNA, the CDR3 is TGCGCCAGCAGCCAAGGGCCCAGTGAACAACTGTTTTTT.

The CDR3 DNA follows: TGTGCCAGCAGTTTGCCAGGCCGCGAGCAGTACTTC. Protein: CASSLPGREQYF. The chain links TRBV28 to TRBJ2-7; no reliable D call. The V gene's germline CDR1 is MDHEN and CDR2 SYDVKM. The CDR3 is 12 amino acids. V was clipped by 3 bases and J by 6 bases, with 9 bases between them.

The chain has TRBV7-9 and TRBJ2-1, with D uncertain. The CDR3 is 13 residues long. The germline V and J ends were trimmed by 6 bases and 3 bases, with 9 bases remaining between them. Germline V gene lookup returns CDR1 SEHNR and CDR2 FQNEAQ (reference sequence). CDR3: CASSPFSYNEQFF. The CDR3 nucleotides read TGTGCCAGCAGTCCCTTTAGCTACAATGAGCAGTTCTTC.

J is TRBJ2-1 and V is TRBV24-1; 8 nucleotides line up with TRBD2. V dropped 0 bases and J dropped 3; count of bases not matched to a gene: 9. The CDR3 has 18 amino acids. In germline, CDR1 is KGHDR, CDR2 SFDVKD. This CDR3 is CATSDLASGLEGYNEQFF. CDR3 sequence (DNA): TGTGCCACCAGTGATTTGGCTAGCGGGTTAGAGGGCTACAATGAGCAGTTCTTC.

This CDR3 is CASSLRGGGSGNTIYF. The CDR3 DNA follows: TGTGCCAGCAGCCTACGCGGGGGCGGCTCTGGAAACACCATATATTTT. The J gene is TRBJ1-3, the V gene TRBV6-6; D perhaps matches TRBD1 (6 bases). The CDR3 has 16 amino acids. Germline V gene data show CDR1 as MNHNY and CDR2 as SVGAGI (reference sequence). The V end lost 6 bases, the J end lost 0 bases, and 15 bases lay between the germline ends.

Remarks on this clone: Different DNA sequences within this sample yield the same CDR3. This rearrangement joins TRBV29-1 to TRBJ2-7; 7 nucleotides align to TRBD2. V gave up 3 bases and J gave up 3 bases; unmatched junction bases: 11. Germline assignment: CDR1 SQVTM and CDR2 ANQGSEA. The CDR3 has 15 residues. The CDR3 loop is CSVDGGRGGGYEQYF. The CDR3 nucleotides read TGCAGCGTTGACGGAGGGCGTGGGGGGGGCTACGAGCAGTACTTC.

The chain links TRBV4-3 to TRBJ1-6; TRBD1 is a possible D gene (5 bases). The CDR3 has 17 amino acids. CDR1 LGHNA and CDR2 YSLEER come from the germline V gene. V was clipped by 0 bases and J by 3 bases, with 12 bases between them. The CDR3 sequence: CASSQDTPGIYNSPLHF. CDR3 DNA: TGCGCCAGCAGCCAAGATACCCCAGGGATCTATAATTCACCCCTCCACTTT.

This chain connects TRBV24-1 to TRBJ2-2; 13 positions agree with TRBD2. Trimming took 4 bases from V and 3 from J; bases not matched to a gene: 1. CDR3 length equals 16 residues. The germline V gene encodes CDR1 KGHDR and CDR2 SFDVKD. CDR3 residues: CATSDTSGRDTGELFF. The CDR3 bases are TGTGCCACCAGTGACACTAGCGGGAGGGACACCGGGGAGCTGTTTTTT.

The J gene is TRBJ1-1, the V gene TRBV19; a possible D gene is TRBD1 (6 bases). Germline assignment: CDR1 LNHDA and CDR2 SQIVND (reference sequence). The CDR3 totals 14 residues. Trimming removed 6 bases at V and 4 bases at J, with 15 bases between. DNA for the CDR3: TGTGCCAGTAGGGTGGGGCTCAGGGGCACTGAAGCTTTCTTT. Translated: CASRVGLRGTEAFF.

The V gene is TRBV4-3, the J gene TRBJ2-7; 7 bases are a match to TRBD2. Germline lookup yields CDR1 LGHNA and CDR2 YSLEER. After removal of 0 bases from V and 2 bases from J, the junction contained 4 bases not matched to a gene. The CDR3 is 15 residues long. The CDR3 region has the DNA TGCGCCAGCAGCCAAGATGGGGAGGGCCCCTACGAGCAGTACTTC. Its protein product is CASSQDGEGPYEQYF.

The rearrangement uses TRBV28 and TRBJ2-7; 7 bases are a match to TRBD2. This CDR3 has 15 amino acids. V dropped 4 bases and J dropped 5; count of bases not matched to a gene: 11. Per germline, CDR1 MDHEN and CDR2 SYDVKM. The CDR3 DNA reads TGTGCCAGCAGTTACGGGGGAGGGCCTGGGAACGAGCAGTACTTC. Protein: CASSYGGGPGNEQYF.

The DNA for the CDR3 is TGCGCCAGCAGCCAAGATCCCCGTCCCGGACTAGCGGAGGACAATGAGCAGTTCTTC. Encoded protein: CASSQDPRPGLAEDNEQFF. The chain couples TRBV4-3 to TRBJ2-1; 10 bases agree with TRBD2. This CDR3 comprises 19 residues. V was pared by 0 bases and J by 5 bases, with 13 bases of the junction left unmatched. Germline-derived CDR1 and CDR2 are LGHNA and YSLEER.

CDR3 nucleotide sequence: TGTGCCAGTAGTCTTACAGGGGGCATAGAGACCCAGTACTTC. The encoded protein is CASSLTGGIETQYF. The chain is built from TRBV19 and TRBJ2-5, with 9 bases fitting TRBD1. This CDR3 has 14 residues. The V gene end was trimmed by 5 bases and the J gene end by 4 bases; junction bases not matched to a gene: 5. Germline assignment: CDR1 LNHDA and CDR2 SQIVND (reference sequence).

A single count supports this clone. DNA for the CDR3: TGTGCCAGCAGCTTGCACCAGGACAATGAGCAGTTCTTC. It encodes CASSLHQDNEQFF. V usage is TRBV7-2 and J usage is TRBJ2-1; no definite D call. CDR3 length: 13 residues. From germline, CDR1 is SGHTA and CDR2 FQGNSA. Trimming pared 3 bases from V and 5 bases from J, leaving 8 bases between.

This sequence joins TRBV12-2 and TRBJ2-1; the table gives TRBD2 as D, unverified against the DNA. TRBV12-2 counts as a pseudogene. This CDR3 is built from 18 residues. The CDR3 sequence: CASRLARLAGDLVNEQFF. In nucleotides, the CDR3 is TGTGCAAGTCGCTTAGCTAGACTAGCGGGAGATCTAGTCAATGAGCAGTTCTTC.

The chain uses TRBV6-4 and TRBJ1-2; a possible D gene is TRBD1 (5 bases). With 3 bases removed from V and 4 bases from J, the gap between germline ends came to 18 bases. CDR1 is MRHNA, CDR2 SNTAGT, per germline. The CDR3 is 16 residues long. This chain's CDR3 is CASSDSGGGGRYGYTF. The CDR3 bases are TGTGCCAGCAGTGATTCCGGGGGAGGTGGCCGCTATGGCTACACCTTC.

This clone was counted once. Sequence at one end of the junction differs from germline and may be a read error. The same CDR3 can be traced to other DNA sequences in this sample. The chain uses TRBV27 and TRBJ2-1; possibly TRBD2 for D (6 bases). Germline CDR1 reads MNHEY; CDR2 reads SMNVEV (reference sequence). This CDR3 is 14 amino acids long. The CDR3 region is CASSPRRGHNEQFF. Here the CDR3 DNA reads TGTGCTAGCAGTCCGAGGCGGGGCCACAATGAGCAGTTCTTC.

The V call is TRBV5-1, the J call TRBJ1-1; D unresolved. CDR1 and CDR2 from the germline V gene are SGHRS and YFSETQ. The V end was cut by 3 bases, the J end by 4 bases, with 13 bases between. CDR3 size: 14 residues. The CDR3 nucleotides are TGCGCCAGCAGCTGGGCCGTGGTGGGCACTGAAGCTTTCTTT. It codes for CASSWAVVGTEAFF. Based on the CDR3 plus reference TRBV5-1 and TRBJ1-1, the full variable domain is KAGVTQTPRYLIKTRGQQVTLSCSPISGHRSVSWYQQTPGQGLQFLFEYFSETQRNKGNFPGRFSGRQFSNSRSEMNVSTLELGDSALYLCASSWAVVGTEAFFGQGTRLTVV.

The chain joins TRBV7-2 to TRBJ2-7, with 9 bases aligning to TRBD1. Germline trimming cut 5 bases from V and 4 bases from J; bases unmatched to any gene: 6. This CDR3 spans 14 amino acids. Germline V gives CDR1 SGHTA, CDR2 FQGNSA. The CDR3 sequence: CASSPGQGRYEQYF. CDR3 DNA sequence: TGTGCCAGCAGCCCAGGACAGGGGCGGTACGAGCAGTACTTC.

The CDR3 reads CAITAGSGQGGYTF. The CDR3 region has the DNA TGTGCCATCACAGCTGGATCCGGGCAGGGAGGCTACACCTTC. The chain is built from TRBV10-3 and TRBJ1-2, with D tentatively TRBD1 (5 bases). Germline V lookup: CDR1 ENHRY, CDR2 SYGVKD. CDR3 length equals 14 residues. V was trimmed by 7 bases and J by 8 bases, leaving 20 bases between them.

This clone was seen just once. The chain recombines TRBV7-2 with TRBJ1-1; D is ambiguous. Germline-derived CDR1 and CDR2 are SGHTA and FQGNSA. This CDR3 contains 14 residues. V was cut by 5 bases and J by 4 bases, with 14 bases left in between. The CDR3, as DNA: TGTGCCAGCAGCCAGACCGGCGGGAGCACTGAAGCTTTCTTT. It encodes CASSQTGGSTEAFF.

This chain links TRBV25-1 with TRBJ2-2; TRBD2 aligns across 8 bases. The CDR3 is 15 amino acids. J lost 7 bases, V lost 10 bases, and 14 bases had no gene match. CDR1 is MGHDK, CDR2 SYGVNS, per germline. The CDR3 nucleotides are TGTGCCACCCAACCGGGACTAGAGTTCAGCGGGGAGCTGTTTTTT. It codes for CATQPGLEFSGELFF. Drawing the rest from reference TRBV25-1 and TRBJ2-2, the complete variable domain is EADIYQTPRYLVIGTGKKITLECSQTMGHDKMYWYQQDPGMELHLIHYSYGVNSTEKGDLSSESTVSRIRTEHFPLTLESARPSHTSQYLCATQPGLEFSGELFFGEGSRLTVL.

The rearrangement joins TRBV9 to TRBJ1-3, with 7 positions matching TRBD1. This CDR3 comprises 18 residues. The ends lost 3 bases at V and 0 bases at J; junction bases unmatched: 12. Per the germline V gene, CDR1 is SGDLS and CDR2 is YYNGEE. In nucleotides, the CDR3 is TGTGCCAGCAGCGATCCCCGACAGGGAAGGGGCTCTGGAAACACCATATATTTT. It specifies CASSDPRQGRGSGNTIYF.

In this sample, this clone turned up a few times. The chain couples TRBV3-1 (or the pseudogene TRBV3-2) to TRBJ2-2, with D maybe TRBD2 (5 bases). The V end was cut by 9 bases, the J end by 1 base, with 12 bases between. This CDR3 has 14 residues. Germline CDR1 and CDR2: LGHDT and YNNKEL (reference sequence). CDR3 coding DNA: TGTGCCAGTGAGAGTCGGGGGAACACCGGGGAGCTGTTTTTT. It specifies CASESRGNTGELFF.